This TCR beta chain was captured by sequencing in a study of cytomegalovirus exposure and HLA in healthy donors. Turning to the study itself: An early release of data contained 70 million to 95 million unique TCRs, which came from HLA-typed donors. Study observations and caveats: Later on, an analysis tied 15,000 to 20,000 TCR beta sequences to HLA alleles at 0.05 false discovery rate. Earlier results showed most TCR beta V segments being productive about 87% or about 30% of the time.

Trimming left V 5 bases short and J 4 bases short, with 10 bases between. CDR1 MNHNY and CDR2 SVGAGI come from the germline V gene (reference sequence). CDR3 length: 13 amino acids. On this clone itself: Its cognate antigen is unknown.

The primer mix had 60 Vbeta and 13 Jbeta primers. The repertoire was sequenced with immunoSEQ multiplex PCR; TCRdb's copy has only in-frame clones and lacks some. This table has fewer than 200,000 clones, roughly four fifths appearing once. The receptor was derived from a man aged 45-60 years in good health and CMV-seronegative. The chain recombines TRBV6-6 with TRBJ2-3; D gene uncertain. Sequences were obtained from PBMCs. In DNA form, the CDR3 reads TGTGCCAGCAGTCTCTACCCCCCAGATACGCAGTATTTT. This gives the protein CASSLYPPDTQYF.